Below are 4 T cell receptor beta chains sequenced from a single sample in a study of blood T cell repertoires in COVID-19. Generated by immunoSEQ multiplex PCR, the TCRdb table keeps only in-frame clones and is missing some. The sample lists under 300,000 clones; 75% to 90% were seen once. Material for sequencing was peripheral blood. These receptors all come from a woman between 40 and 50 years old who had recovered from COVID-19.

V gene TRBV29-1 combines with J gene TRBJ1-2; 8 nucleotides agree with TRBD1. With 3 bases clipped from V and 12 bases from J, the junction kept 9 bases outside the gene matches. The CDR3 sequence is 12 residues long. Germline lookup yields CDR1 SQVTM and CDR2 ANQGSEA. The CDR3 sequence: CSVDVSGQGNTF. The CDR3 bases are TGCAGCGTTGATGTGTCAGGACAGGGAAACACCTTC.

This clone was observed a few times. The rearrangement uses TRBV27 and TRBJ2-7; 10 positions match TRBD1. Trimming at V came to 3 bases and at J to 3 bases, leaving 8 bases not matched to a gene. The CDR3 runs 16 residues. Germline V CDR1 and CDR2: MNHEY, SMNVEV (reference sequence). The DNA of the CDR3 is TGTGCCAGCAGTTTTCTGCCCGGGACAGGGGACTACGAGCAGTACTTC. It translates to CASSFLPGTGDYEQYF.

V gene TRBV5-8 combines with J gene TRBJ2-1; 13 nucleotides agree with TRBD2. The V segment lost 6 bases and the J segment 12 bases; nucleotides outside the gene matches: 9. Germline-derived CDR1 and CDR2 are SGHTS and YDEGEE. This CDR3 comprises 14 residues. CDR3 nucleotide sequence: TGTGCCAGCAATCAAGGGACTAGCGGGATCGGGCAGTTCTTC. Encoded protein: CASNQGTSGIGQFF.

The chain couples TRBV6-1 to TRBJ2-3, with no clear D. Germline V lookup: CDR1 MNHNS, CDR2 SASEGT. Trimming took 0 bases from V and 0 from J, leaving 10 bases between them. The CDR3 runs to 16 residues. CDR3 sequence (DNA): TGTGCCAGCAGTGAAGCGCTGCGGAGAAGCACAGATACGCAGTATTTT. Amino acid sequence: CASSEALRRSTDTQYF.